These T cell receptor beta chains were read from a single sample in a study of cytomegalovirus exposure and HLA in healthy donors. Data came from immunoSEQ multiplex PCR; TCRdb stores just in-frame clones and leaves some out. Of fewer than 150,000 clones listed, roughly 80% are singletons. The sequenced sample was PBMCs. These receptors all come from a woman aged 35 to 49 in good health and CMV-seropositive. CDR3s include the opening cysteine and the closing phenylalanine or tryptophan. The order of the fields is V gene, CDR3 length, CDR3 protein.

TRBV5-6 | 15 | CASSLTRGVSGGYTF
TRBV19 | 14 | CASRVQGINYGYTF
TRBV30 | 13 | CAWSRTSYNEQFF
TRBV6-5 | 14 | CASSPGTRGTEAFF
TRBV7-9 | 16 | CASSLAGGGRGETQYF
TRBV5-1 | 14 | CASSFSGRVYGQYF
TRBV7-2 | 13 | CASSLVGNQPQHF
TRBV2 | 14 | CASRLDRSNQPQHF
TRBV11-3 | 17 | CASSLGSAGAAYNEQFF
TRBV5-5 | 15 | CASSRGGGRTGEQYF
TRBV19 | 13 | CASSIFRDTEAFF
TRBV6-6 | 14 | CASTAGQGREKLFF
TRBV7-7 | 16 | CASSNTGTSGIDEQFF
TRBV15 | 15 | CATSISGSPIYEQYF
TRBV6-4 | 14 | CASRGGQVGDTQYF
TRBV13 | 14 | CASSLYSGGETQYF
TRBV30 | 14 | CAWRSQRGGRQQFF
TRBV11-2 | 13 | CASCILGGDGYTF
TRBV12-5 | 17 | CASGLVLDRENTGELFF
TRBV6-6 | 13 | CASSRAQGGELFF
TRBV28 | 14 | CASSSSQGTYEQYF
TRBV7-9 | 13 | CASSERVGTEAFF
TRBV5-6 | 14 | CASSPGTVPGELFF
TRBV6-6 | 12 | CASGQGYYEQYF
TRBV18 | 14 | CASSPGGVGNEQYF
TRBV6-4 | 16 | CASSDEDRGTGEKLFF
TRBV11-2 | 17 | CASSERLAGGSYYEQYF
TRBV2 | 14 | CASSENRLITEAFF
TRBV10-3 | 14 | CAIRRQGSSYEQYF
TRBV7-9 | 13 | CASGGAGNTEAFF
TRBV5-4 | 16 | CASSSRDRTGENEQYF
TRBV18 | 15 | CASSPGTGGAYEQYF
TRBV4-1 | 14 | CASSQVQGGGGYTF
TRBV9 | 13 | CASSIRPQGEQYF
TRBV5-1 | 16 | CASSQGPVLPTDTQYF
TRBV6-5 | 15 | CASRTTLSGGSEQYF
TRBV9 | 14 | CASSVLAGSYGYTF
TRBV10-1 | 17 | CASSAPMASGSHNEQFF
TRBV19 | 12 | CASISPSYEQYF
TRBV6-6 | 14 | CASRGRAGPYEQYF
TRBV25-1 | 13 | CASGDRVQGPLHF
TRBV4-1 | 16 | CASSQDGGQGNEKLFF
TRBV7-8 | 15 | CASSFQRVAGETQYF
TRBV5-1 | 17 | CASSLAWRQGANEKLFF
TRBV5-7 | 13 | CASSLDRAYEQYF
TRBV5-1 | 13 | CASSLAGGQPQHF
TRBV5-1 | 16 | CASSSGTGSGANVLTF
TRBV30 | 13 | CAWSVGLADEQFF
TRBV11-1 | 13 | CASRSAGGSPLHF
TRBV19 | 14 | CASSIAQGNYEQYF